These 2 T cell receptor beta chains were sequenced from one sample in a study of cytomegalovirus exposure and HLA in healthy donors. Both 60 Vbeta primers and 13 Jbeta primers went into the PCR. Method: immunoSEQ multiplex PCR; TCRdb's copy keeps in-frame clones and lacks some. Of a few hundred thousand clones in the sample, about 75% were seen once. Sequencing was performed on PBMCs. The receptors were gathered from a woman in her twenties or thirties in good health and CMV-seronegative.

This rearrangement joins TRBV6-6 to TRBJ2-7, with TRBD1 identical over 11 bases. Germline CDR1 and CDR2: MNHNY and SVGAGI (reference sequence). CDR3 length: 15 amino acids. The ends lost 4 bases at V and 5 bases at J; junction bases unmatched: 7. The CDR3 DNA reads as TGTGCCAGCAGTTCGGGTGGGACAGGGGGTCACGAGCAGTACTTC. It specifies CASSSGGTGGHEQYF.

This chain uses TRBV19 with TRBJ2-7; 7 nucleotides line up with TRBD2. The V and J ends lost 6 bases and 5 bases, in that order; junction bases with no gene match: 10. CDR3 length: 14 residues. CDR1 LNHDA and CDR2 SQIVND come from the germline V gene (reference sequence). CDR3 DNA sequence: TGTGCCAGTAGCCTCACTAGCGTCGGCGACGAGCAGTACTTC. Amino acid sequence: CASSLTSVGDEQYF. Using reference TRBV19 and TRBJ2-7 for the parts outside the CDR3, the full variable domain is DGGITQSPKYLFRKEGQNVTLSCEQNLNHDAMYWYRQDPGQGLRLIYYSQIVNDFQKGDIAEGYSVSREKKESFPLTVTSAQKNPTAFYLCASSLTSVGDEQYFGPGTRLTVT.